Listed here are 14 T cell receptor beta chains from one sample, sequenced in a study of vaccination and CD4 T cells after COVID-19. The treatment denotes: approximately nine-day PBMC culture with coronavirus spike peptide pools or control peptides (ViraFEST assay). Sequencing of DNA taken from cultured CD4+ T cells relied on the Oncomine TCR Beta short-read assay. Each CDR3 protein is one row after TCRdb ran MiXCR on the PCR reads. The sample records under 25,000 distinct CDR3 sequences, 40% to 50% being singletons. For these TCRs, the target antigens are not known. The sample was cultured CD4+ T cells from blood. These receptors were collected from a human donor with COVID-19.

The genes are TRBV11-2 and TRBJ1-1; D possibly corresponds to TRBD1 (6 bases). CDR1 SGHAT and CDR2 FQNNGV come from the germline V gene. This CDR3 is built from 14 residues. V was clipped by 3 bases and J by 4 bases, with 12 bases between them. CDR3 protein: CASSLPTGSTEAFF. The CDR3 nucleotides read TGTGCCAGCAGCTTGCCGACAGGAAGCACTGAAGCTTTCTTT.

The sample holds a few counts of this clonotype. V gene TRBV20-1 combines with J gene TRBJ2-1, with 13 positions matching TRBD2. CDR1 DFQATT and CDR2 SNEGSKA come from the germline V gene (reference sequence). Trimming took 6 bases from V and 9 from J; bases not matched to a gene: 5. This CDR3 spans 13 amino acids. The CDR3 nucleotides are TGCAGTGCCCCGGGACTAGCGGGATTTGAGCAGTTCTTC. Protein: CSAPGLAGFEQFF.

The rearrangement links TRBV19 to TRBJ1-5, with 7 bases that match TRBD1. Germline assignment: CDR1 LNHDA and CDR2 SQIVND (reference sequence). V was pared by 6 bases and J by 2 bases, with 1 base of the junction left unmatched. The CDR3 loop spans 13 amino acids. The CDR3 nucleotides read TGTGCCAGTAGAGGACAGGGCAATCAGCCCCAGCATTTT. It is translated as CASRGQGNQPQHF.

This clonotype was recorded a few times. The rearrangement links TRBV7-2 to TRBJ2-5; possible D gene TRBD2, 6 bases. V lost 7 bases and J 4 bases, leaving 13 bases between the germline ends. Germline V CDR1 and CDR2: SGHTA, FQGNSA. This CDR3 has 13 residues. The CDR3 nucleotides are TGTGCCAGCACCCTCGGGGGTGGAGAGACCCAGTACTTC. Translating it yields CASTLGGGETQYF.

The J gene is TRBJ1-5, the V gene TRBV4-1; D not resolved. V was clipped by 2 bases and J by 2 bases, with 16 bases between them. The germline gives CDR1 MGHRA, CDR2 YSYEKL. The CDR3 length is 17 residues. CDR3 bases: TGCGCCAGCAGCCAATTGGACCTCATTAGTGGCAATCAGCCCCAGCATTTT. Translating gives CASSQLDLISGNQPQHF.

V usage is TRBV6-5 and J usage is TRBJ1-6, with 7 bases that match TRBD1. The CDR3 totals 14 residues. Germline V gene sequence: CDR1 MNHEY, CDR2 SVGAGI. Losses at the gene ends were 2 bases for V and 9 bases for J; bases not matched to a gene: 4. CDR3 nucleotide sequence: TGTGCCAGCAGTTACAGGGGGCAACGTTCACCCCTCCACTTT. Translation: CASSYRGQRSPLHF.

The rearrangement joins TRBV27 to TRBJ2-5; D remains ambiguous. The CDR3 has 18 residues. V shed 6 bases and J shed 4 bases, with 27 bases lying between them. Germline CDR1 MNHEY, CDR2 SMNVEV (reference sequence). The CDR3 sequence: CASSLDGFGNRAIETQYF. In DNA form, the CDR3 reads TGTGCCAGCAGCTTAGATGGTTTTGGGAACCGGGCCATAGAGACCCAGTACTTC.

The chain couples TRBV6-2 or TRBV6-3 to TRBJ2-7, with a weak D call TRBD1 (6 bases). V was clipped by 6 bases and J by 2 bases, with 17 bases between them. Per the germline V gene, CDR1 is MNHEY and CDR2 is SVGEGT. The CDR3 is 15 residues long. CDR3: CASSVNRDLTYEQYF. CDR3 nucleotides: TGTGCCAGCAGCGTAAACAGGGATTTAACCTACGAGCAGTACTTC.

V usage is TRBV28 and J usage is TRBJ1-1; 8 nucleotides agree with TRBD1. This CDR3 contains 15 residues. CDR1 and CDR2 from the germline V gene are MDHEN and SYDVKM. The V and J ends lost 5 bases and 6 bases, in that order; junction bases with no gene match: 11. The CDR3 region is CASSTQGGELAEAFF. Written as DNA, the CDR3 is TGTGCCAGCAGTACACAGGGGGGCGAGTTAGCTGAAGCTTTCTTT.

The rearrangement links TRBV6-1 to TRBJ1-3, with D possibly being TRBD1 (5 bases). V gave up 6 bases and J gave up 3 bases, with 15 bases separating them. Looked up from germline, CDR1 is MNHNS and CDR2 is SASEGT. CDR3 length: 15 residues. CDR3 bases: TGTGCCAGCAGCCGGGGCCCTGGGCGTGGAAACACCATATATTTT. It specifies CASSRGPGRGNTIYF.

This chain connects TRBV20-1 to TRBJ2-3, with a weak D call TRBD1 (5 bases). The germline CDR1 and CDR2 sequences are DFQATT and SNEGSKA (reference sequence). The CDR3 extends over 15 amino acids. With 0 bases removed from V and 2 bases from J, the gap between germline ends came to 12 bases. The CDR3 sequence: CSARDAAGPTDTQYF. The CDR3 nucleotides are TGCAGTGCTAGAGATGCGGCAGGGCCCACAGATACGCAGTATTTT.

This sequence joins TRBV20-1 and TRBJ2-1; the D gene is possibly TRBD1 (5 bases). The V end was cut by 3 bases, the J end by 2 bases, with 14 bases between. CDR1 DFQATT and CDR2 SNEGSKA come from the germline V gene (reference sequence). The CDR3 loop spans 15 amino acids. The CDR3 DNA reads as TGCAGTGCTAGCCAGGGCCCCCCGACCTACAATGAGCAGTTCTTC. It translates to CSASQGPPTYNEQFF.

The chain joins TRBV10-2 to TRBJ2-7; D gene uncertain. Germline assignment: CDR1 WSHSY and CDR2 SAAADI. V lost 3 bases and J 3 bases, leaving 6 bases between the germline ends. The CDR3 is made up of 12 amino acids. CDR3 loop: CASSDGIYEQYF. CDR3 nucleotides: TGCGCCAGCAGTGATGGGATCTACGAGCAGTACTTC.

This clonotype was counted a few times. The chain recombines TRBV7-2 with TRBJ2-3; 7 bases agree with TRBD2. The CDR3 has 15 amino acids. Germline assignment: CDR1 SGHTA and CDR2 FQGNSA. Unmatched junction bases numbered 2, after V lost 1 base and J lost 1 base. In DNA, the CDR3 is TGTGCCAGCAGCTTAGGTCGGGGGGGCACAGATACGCAGTATTTT. This sequence encodes CASSLGRGGTDTQYF.